This entry lists 4 T cell receptor beta chains sequenced from one sample in a study of blood T cells in healthy people across ages. A second PCR, run for about 6 to 12 cycles, used a sample-barcoded 5' primer plus a J-beta primer mix. Each CDR3 protein gets one entry after TCRdb re-called the 5' RACE reads with MiXCR. The repertoire holds about 840,000 distinct CDR3 sequences, almost 30% seen once, with 10% in the top ten. The same data also went into a second study, on T cells of mothers and their children.

Material: blood. The receptor set was obtained from a woman between 40 and 50 years old in good health.

The chain employs TRBV28 and TRBJ2-7; D gene unclear. The CDR3 has 19 residues. Germline V gene data show CDR1 as MDHEN and CDR2 as SYDVKM. V lost 4 bases and J 6 bases, leaving 31 bases between the germline ends. The CDR3 spells CASSSLVHPVAARATEQYF. CDR3 DNA sequence: TGTGCCAGCAGTTCCCTGGTCCACCCGGTGGCGGCCCGGGCCACCGAGCAGTACTTC.

The table lists this clonotype with many counts. V and J are TRBV5-4 and TRBJ2-1; 13 bases match TRBD2. The CDR3 runs to 16 residues. The junction had 3 bases not matched to a gene; V was cut back by 4 bases and J by 2 bases. Germline CDR1 reads SGHNT; CDR2 reads YYREEE (reference sequence). The CDR3 region is CASSTGTSGAYNEQFF. CDR3 bases: TGTGCCAGCAGCACCGGGACTAGCGGGGCCTACAATGAGCAGTTCTTC.

This chain connects TRBV27 to TRBJ1-1; 7 bases map to TRBD1. Germline CDR1 and CDR2: MNHEY and SMNVEV (reference sequence). CDR3 length equals 13 residues. The ends lost 6 bases at V and 7 bases at J; junction bases unmatched: 8. The CDR3 spells CASRMTGCLEAFF. The CDR3 nucleotides read TGTGCCAGCAGGATGACAGGGTGCCTTGAAGCTTTCTTT.

The rearrangement links TRBV2 to TRBJ1-1; D ambiguous. The ends were cut back, 5 bases at V and 4 bases at J, with 11 bases in the middle. CDR1 SNHLY and CDR2 FYNNEI come from the germline V gene. The CDR3 sequence is 13 residues long. The DNA for the CDR3 is TGTGCCAGCAGTCTGGAAATGGGCACTGAAGCTTTCTTT. Amino acids: CASSLEMGTEAFF.